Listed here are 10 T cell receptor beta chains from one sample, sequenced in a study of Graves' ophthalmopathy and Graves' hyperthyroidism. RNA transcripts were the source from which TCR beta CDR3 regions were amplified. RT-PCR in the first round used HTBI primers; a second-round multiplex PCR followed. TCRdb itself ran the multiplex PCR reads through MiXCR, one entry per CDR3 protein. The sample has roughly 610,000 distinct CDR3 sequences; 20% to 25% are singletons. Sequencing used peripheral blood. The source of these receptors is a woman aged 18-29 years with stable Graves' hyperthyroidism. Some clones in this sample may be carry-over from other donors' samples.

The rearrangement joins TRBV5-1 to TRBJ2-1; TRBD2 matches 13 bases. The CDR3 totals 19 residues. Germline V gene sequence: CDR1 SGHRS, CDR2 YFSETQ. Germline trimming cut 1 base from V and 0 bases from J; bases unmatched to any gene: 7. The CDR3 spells CASSLPTRTSGSSYNEQFF. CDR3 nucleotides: TGCGCCAGCAGCTTGCCCACCCGGACTAGCGGGAGCTCCTACAATGAGCAGTTCTTC.

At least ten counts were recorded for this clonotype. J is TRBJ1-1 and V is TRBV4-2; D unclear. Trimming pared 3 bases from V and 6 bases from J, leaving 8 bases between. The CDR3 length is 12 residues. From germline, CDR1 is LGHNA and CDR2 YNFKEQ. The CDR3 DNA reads TGTGCCAGCAGCCAGGGTTTCGCTGAAGCTTTCTTT. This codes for CASSQGFAEAFF.

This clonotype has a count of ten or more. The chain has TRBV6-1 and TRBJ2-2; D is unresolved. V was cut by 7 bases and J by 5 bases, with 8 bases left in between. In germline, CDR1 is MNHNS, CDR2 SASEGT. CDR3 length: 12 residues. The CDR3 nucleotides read TGTGCCAGCACCCGTGAGACCGGGGAGCTGTTTTTT. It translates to CASTRETGELFF.

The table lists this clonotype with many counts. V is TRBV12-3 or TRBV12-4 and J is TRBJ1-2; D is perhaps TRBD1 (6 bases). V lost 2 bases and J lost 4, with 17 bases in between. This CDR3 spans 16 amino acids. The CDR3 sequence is CASSLMGQPSTYGYTF. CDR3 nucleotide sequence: TGTGCCAGCAGTTTAATGGGACAACCGTCTACCTATGGCTACACCTTC.

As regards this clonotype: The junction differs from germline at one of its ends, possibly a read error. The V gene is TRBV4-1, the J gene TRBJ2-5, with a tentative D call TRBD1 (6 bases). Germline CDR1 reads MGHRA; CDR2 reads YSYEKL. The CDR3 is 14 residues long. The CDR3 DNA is TGCGCCAGCAGCCAAGGTGGGGGCGGAGAGACCAAGTACTTC. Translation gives CASSQGGGGETKYF.

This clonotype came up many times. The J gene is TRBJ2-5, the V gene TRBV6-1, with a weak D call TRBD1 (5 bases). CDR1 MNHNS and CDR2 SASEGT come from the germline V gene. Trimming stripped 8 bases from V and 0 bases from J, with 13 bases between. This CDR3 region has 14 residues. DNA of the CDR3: TGTGCCAGCTATTCCAGGGTAGACCAAGAGACCCAGTACTTC. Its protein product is CASYSRVDQETQYF.

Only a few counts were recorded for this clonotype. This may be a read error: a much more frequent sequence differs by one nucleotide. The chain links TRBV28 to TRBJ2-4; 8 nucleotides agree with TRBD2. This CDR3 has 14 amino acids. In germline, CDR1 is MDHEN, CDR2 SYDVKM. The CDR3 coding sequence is TGTGCCAGCAGTACCGGACTAGCCAAAAACATTAAGTACTTC. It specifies CASSTGLAKNIKYF. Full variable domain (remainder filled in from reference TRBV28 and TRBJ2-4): DVKVTQSSRYLVKRTGEKVFLECVQDMDHENMFWYRQDPGLGLRLIYFSYDVKMKEKGDIPEGYSVSREKKERFSLILESASTNQTSMYLCASSTGLAKNIKYFGAGTRLSVL.

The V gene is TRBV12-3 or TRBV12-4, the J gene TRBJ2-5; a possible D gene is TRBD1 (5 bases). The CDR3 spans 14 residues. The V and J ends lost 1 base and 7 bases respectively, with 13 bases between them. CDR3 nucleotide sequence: TGTGCCAGCAGTTTAGTAAGCAACCAGGGGACCCAGTACTTC. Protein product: CASSLVSNQGTQYF.

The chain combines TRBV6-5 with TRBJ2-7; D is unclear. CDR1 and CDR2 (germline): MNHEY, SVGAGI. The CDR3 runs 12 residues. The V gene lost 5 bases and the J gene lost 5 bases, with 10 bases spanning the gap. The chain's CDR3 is CASSPSVDEQYF. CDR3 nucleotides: TGTGCCAGCAGTCCCTCGGTTGACGAGCAGTACTTC.

CDR3 residues: CASSAGTSGIWSTGELFF. Written as DNA, the CDR3 is TGTGCCAGTAGTGCAGGGACTAGCGGGATTTGGAGCACCGGGGAGCTGTTTTTT. The rearrangement uses TRBV19 and TRBJ2-2, with 13 bases matching TRBD2. This CDR3 has 18 amino acids. J lost 4 bases, V lost 5 bases, and 10 bases had no gene match. Germline V lookup: CDR1 LNHDA, CDR2 SQIVND (reference sequence). Complete variable domain (other parts from reference TRBV19 and TRBJ2-2): DGGITQSPKYLFRKEGQNVTLSCEQNLNHDAMYWYRQDPGQGLRLIYYSQIVNDFQKGDIAEGYSVSREKKESFPLTVTSAQKNPTAFYLCASSAGTSGIWSTGELFFGEGSRLTVL.